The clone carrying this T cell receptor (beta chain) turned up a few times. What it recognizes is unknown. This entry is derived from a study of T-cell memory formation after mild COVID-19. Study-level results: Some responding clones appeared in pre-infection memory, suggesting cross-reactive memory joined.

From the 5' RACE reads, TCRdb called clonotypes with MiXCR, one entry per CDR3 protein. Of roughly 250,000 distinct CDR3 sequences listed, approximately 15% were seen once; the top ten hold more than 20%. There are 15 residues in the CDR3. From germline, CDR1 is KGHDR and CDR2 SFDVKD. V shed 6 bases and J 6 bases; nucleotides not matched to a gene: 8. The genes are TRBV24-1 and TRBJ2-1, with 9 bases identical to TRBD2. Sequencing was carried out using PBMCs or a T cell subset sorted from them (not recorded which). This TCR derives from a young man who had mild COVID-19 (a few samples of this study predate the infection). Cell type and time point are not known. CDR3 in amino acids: CATSPQRGALNEQFF. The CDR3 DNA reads TGTGCCACCAGTCCCCAGCGGGGGGCCCTCAATGAGCAGTTCTTC.